Below are 18 T cell receptor beta chains sequenced from a single sample in a study of early T cells in non-severe SARS-CoV-2 infection. TCRdb itself ran the 5' RACE reads through MiXCR, one entry per CDR3 protein. This sample yields about 28,000 distinct CDR3 sequences, of which 3.5% to 5.5% are seen a single time; approximately 5% belongs to the top ten. This specimen was whole blood, taken at baseline. Receptors originate from an adult who was a healthcare worker with PCR-confirmed SARS-CoV-2 infection or an uninfected control (not recorded which).

This clonotype was detected ten times or more. CDR3 sequence: CASSFLPEGNQPQHF. CDR3 coding DNA: TGTGCCAGCAGTTTTTTACCAGAAGGCAATCAGCCCCAGCATTTT. The gene calls are TRBV12-3 or TRBV12-4 and TRBJ1-5; no firm D call. V was pared by 3 bases and J by 2 bases, with 11 bases between. The CDR3 spans 15 residues.

This clonotype was detected many times. This chain connects TRBV6-6 to TRBJ2-6; D perhaps matches TRBD1 (5 bases). The CDR3 runs 17 residues. Between the trimmed V and J ends, which lost 7 bases and 4 bases, there was a span of 20 bases. Per the germline V gene, CDR1 is MNHNY and CDR2 is SVGAGI (reference sequence). CDR3 nucleotide sequence: TGTGCCAGCAACCAACTCCCCAGGGTGCTCGGGGCCAACGTCCTGACTTTC. It translates to CASNQLPRVLGANVLTF.

This chain connects TRBV5-4 to TRBJ2-7; 9 bases match TRBD2. CDR1 is SGHNT, CDR2 YYREEE, per germline (reference sequence). The V and J ends lost 3 bases and 7 bases, in that order; junction bases with no gene match: 5. The CDR3 covers 13 residues. CDR3 coding DNA: TGTGCCAGCAGCTCCGGACTAGCGCGAGAGCAGTACTTC. Protein: CASSSGLAREQYF.

This clonotype was detected many times. The chain employs TRBV25-1 and TRBJ1-6, with 8 bases fitting TRBD1. The CDR3 runs 18 residues. The V gene's germline CDR1 is MGHDK and CDR2 SYGVNS. J gave up 0 bases and V 3 bases, and 7 bases lay outside the gene matches. The CDR3 protein is CASSELPGQASYNSPLHF. CDR3 DNA sequence: TGTGCCAGCAGTGAGCTTCCGGGACAGGCCTCCTATAATTCACCCCTCCACTTT.

The sample holds many counts of this clonotype. This sequence joins TRBV14 and TRBJ1-2; no clear D. Germline V gives CDR1 SGHDN, CDR2 FVKESK. CDR3 length: 15 residues. The ends were cut back, 4 bases at V and 4 bases at J, with 16 bases in the middle. The CDR3 DNA is TGTGCCAGCAGCCGCCACGTGGGTACGAGCTATGGCTACACCTTC. It translates to CASSRHVGTSYGYTF.

This clonotype was counted ten times or more. The chain uses TRBV7-9 and TRBJ1-2, with D hard to call. V lost 5 bases to trimming and J lost 4 bases, with 11 bases between them. Germline V gene lookup returns CDR1 SEHNR and CDR2 FQNEAQ (reference sequence). The CDR3 is made up of 13 amino acids. The CDR3 bases are TGTGCCAGCAGCCGGGATCTCACCTATGGCTACACCTTC. It encodes CASSRDLTYGYTF.

This clonotype was detected many times. The chain has TRBV5-1 and TRBJ2-5; unclear D gene. The CDR3 consists of 12 residues. With 4 bases removed from V and 5 bases from J, the gap between germline ends came to 9 bases. CDR1 SGHRS and CDR2 YFSETQ come from the germline V gene. The CDR3 coding sequence is TGCGCCAGCAGCGTCGGATCCGAGACCCAGTACTTC. It yields the protein CASSVGSETQYF.

This clonotype was recorded at least ten times. The chain joins TRBV11-2 to TRBJ2-5, with 10 nucleotides matching TRBD2. The CDR3 extends over 15 amino acids. Germline lookup yields CDR1 SGHAT and CDR2 FQNNGV. After removal of 3 bases from V and 2 bases from J, the junction contained 3 bases not matched to a gene. The CDR3 here is CASSFGAGGQETQYF. In DNA form, the CDR3 reads TGTGCCAGCAGCTTTGGAGCGGGGGGGCAAGAGACCCAGTACTTC.

This rearrangement joins TRBV21-1 to TRBJ2-5; TRBD1 is taken as the D call from the table, unchecked against the DNA. TRBV21-1 is a known pseudogene. The CDR3 extends over 16 amino acids. CDR3 amino acids: CASSTVLRDAQETQYF. The CDR3 nucleotides are TGTGCCAGCAGCACTGTTCTCCGGGACGCCCAAGAGACCCAGTACTTC.

This clonotype occurred a few times. The chain is built from TRBV7-2 and TRBJ2-5; 8 nucleotides match TRBD2. With V trimmed by 2 bases and J by 1 base, 0 bases remained unmatched. The germline gives CDR1 SGHTA, CDR2 FQGNSA. The CDR3 spans 14 residues. The DNA for the CDR3 is TGTGCCAGCAGCTTAAGCGGGGGCCAAGAGACCCAGTACTTC. Protein: CASSLSGGQETQYF.

This clonotype showed up many times. The CDR3 spells CASSLSKGMNTEAFF. Written as DNA, the CDR3 is TGTGCCAGCAGCTTATCAAAGGGGATGAACACTGAAGCTTTCTTT. The rearrangement uses TRBV7-6 and TRBJ1-1; D is perhaps TRBD1 (5 bases). Germline V gives CDR1 SGHVS, CDR2 FNYEAQ. The ends were cut back, 2 bases at V and 0 bases at J, with 10 bases in the middle. This CDR3 contains 15 residues.

This chain uses TRBV12-3 or TRBV12-4 with TRBJ2-1; D is uncertain. Trimming left V 0 bases short and J 7 bases short, with 7 bases between. The length of the CDR3 is 13 residues. CDR3 DNA sequence: TGTGCCAGCAGTTTAGCGCTCGGGAATGAGCAGTTCTTC. Protein sequence: CASSLALGNEQFF.

This chain joins TRBV20-1 and TRBJ2-1; D is uncertain. The CDR3 runs 11 residues. The germline CDR1 and CDR2 sequences are DFQATT and SNEGSKA (reference sequence). Trimming took 3 bases from V and 4 from J, leaving 4 bases between them. The CDR3, as DNA: TGCAGTGCTAGTGTTTACAATGAGCAGTTCTTC. Encoded protein: CSASVYNEQFF.

This clonotype was detected many times. The chain is built from TRBV20-1 and TRBJ2-7; 8 bases map to TRBD1. This CDR3 comprises 12 residues. In germline, CDR1 is DFQATT, CDR2 SNEGSKA (reference sequence). Unmatched junction bases numbered 5, after V lost 5 bases and J lost 5 bases. The CDR3 loop reads CSAGQGGDEQYF. The DNA of the CDR3 is TGCAGTGCTGGACAGGGCGGAGACGAGCAGTACTTC.

This clonotype was seen ten or more times. The chain uses TRBV28 and TRBJ2-7; TRBD1 matches 7 bases. V lost 4 bases to trimming and J lost 0 bases; unmatched junction nucleotides: 9. The CDR3 length is 16 residues. The germline gives CDR1 MDHEN, CDR2 SYDVKM. This CDR3 reads CASSSTRQGLSYEQYF. The CDR3 nucleotides read TGTGCCAGCAGTTCTACCCGACAGGGCCTCTCCTACGAGCAGTACTTC.

This clonotype was observed at least ten times. The V and J genes are TRBV7-9 and TRBJ2-1, with TRBD2 identical over 8 bases. Germline-derived CDR1 and CDR2 are SEHNR and FQNEAQ (reference sequence). Trimming cost V 3 bases and J 7 bases; bases outside gene matches: 11. This CDR3 region has 16 residues. The CDR3 DNA reads TGTGCCAGCAGCTTTTCTGTGGTATCGGGGGGGAATGAGCAGTTCTTC. Its translation: CASSFSVVSGGNEQFF.

This clonotype was seen a few times. This chain joins TRBV5-1 and TRBJ1-1, with unresolved D. This CDR3 contains 15 residues. The ends were cut back, 6 bases at V and 0 bases at J, with 15 bases in the middle. Germline CDR1 reads SGHRS; CDR2 reads YFSETQ. CDR3 sequence reads: CASIGPPDMNTEAFF. CDR3 sequence (DNA): TGCGCCAGCATCGGCCCCCCGGATATGAACACTGAAGCTTTCTTT.

This clonotype has ten or more counts. V usage is TRBV10-2 and J usage is TRBJ2-3; tentative D call: TRBD2 (6 bases). The CDR3 consists of 13 residues. Germline lookup yields CDR1 WSHSY and CDR2 SAAADI. V lost 7 bases to trimming and J lost 4 bases, with 12 bases between them. CDR3 nucleotide sequence: TGCGCCAGCATGGAGGGAAGCCCAGATACGCAGTATTTT. Translation gives CASMEGSPDTQYF.